A selection of T cell receptor beta chains follows, all from one sample in a study of beta chain features in type 1 diabetes. Here immunoSEQ multiplex PCR was the method, and the copy in TCRdb shows in-frame clones only, minus some. This table has approximately 470,000 clones, over 25% appearing once. The sample consisted of naive CD4+ T cells from blood. These receptors all stem from a man aged 18 to 35 in good health. The CDR3 runs from the conserved cysteine through the conserved F or W. The order of the fields is D gene, J gene, V gene, CDR3 protein. A D gene is named only where the DNA matches it firmly.

TRBD2 | TRBJ2-5 | TRBV6-5 | CASSFSGRETQYF
- | TRBJ2-5 | TRBV4-1 | CASSHDMEAQYF
- | TRBJ2-4 | TRBV2 | CAASAGTKNIQYF
- | TRBJ2-7 | TRBV19 | CASSRWRDGAYEQYF
TRBD2 | TRBJ2-7 | TRBV9 | CASSAGQRESGEQYF
- | TRBJ2-3 | TRBV29-1 | CSAGVGRGSTDTQYF
TRBD2 | TRBJ2-1 | TRBV29-1 | CSVGLAGGLYNEQFF
- | TRBJ2-7 | TRBV6-6 | CASSYGRGLPYEQYF
- | TRBJ2-3 | TRBV18 | CASSPQGTTTDTQYF
TRBD1 | TRBJ2-7 | TRBV9 | CASSVWDRVGGEQYF
- | TRBJ2-7 | TRBV5-1 | CASSLAGSPYEQYF
- | TRBJ2-5 | TRBV7-2 | CASSLVGGGRQETQYF
TRBD1 | TRBJ2-5 | TRBV28 | CASSLYDRGRTQYF
- | TRBJ2-1 | TRBV12-5 | CASRVALDGNEQFF
TRBD1 | TRBJ1-2 | TRBV29-1 | CSVDYGTVARGYTF
- | TRBJ2-7 | TRBV30 | CAWSGSYEQYF
TRBD1 | TRBJ2-4 | TRBV28 | CASTRDSNIQYF
- | TRBJ2-6 | TRBV18 | CASFTGHRTSGANVLTF
- | TRBJ2-1 | TRBV29-1 | CSVTLVNEQFF
- | TRBJ2-5 | TRBV11-2 | CASRGRGKETQYF
- | TRBJ2-5 | TRBV23-1 | CASSQDHSRVGEETQYF
- | TRBJ2-1 | TRBV9 | CASSPRTEYNEQFF
- | TRBJ2-1 | TRBV7-3 | CASSPQGYEQFF
- | TRBJ2-3 | TRBV6-1 | CASALELHGAQYF
TRBD2 | TRBJ2-1 | TRBV7-3 | CASSAGLASNEQFF
- | TRBJ2-5 | TRBV7-9 | CASSTPGPETQYF
- | TRBJ1-1 | TRBV7-8 | CASSLRGQLEAFF
- | TRBJ2-5 | TRBV11-2 | CASNIPGSETQYF
- | TRBJ2-7 | TRBV5-1 | CARRTYEQYF
TRBD1 | TRBJ2-7 | TRBV6-5 | CASRTDRAGDEQYF
- | TRBJ1-1 | TRBV7-2 | CASSLVLGNTEAFF
- | TRBJ2-5 | TRBV5-1 | CASSFRETQYF
- | TRBJ2-3 | TRBV15 | CATSRDGQITDTQYF
TRBD2 | TRBJ2-3 | TRBV5-4 | CASSLIAGGPPDTQYF
- | TRBJ2-3 | TRBV18 | CASSPLAKTSTDTQYF
- | TRBJ2-5 | TRBV7-9 | CASSLAHSSDAKGTQYF
- | TRBJ2-5 | TRBV4-1 | CASSQDWTQETQYF
- | TRBJ2-1 | TRBV25-1 | CASTVTGNEQFF
- | TRBJ2-1 | TRBV18 | CASSPTGSGNEQFF
TRBD1 | TRBJ2-1 | TRBV30 | CAWNGQGSYNEQFF
TRBD1 | TRBJ1-2 | TRBV18 | CASSPPSRTGGYTF
TRBD1 | TRBJ2-7 | TRBV5-1 | CASSFGTGNYEQYF
TRBD2 | TRBJ2-1 | TRBV30 | CAWSVLADYNEQFF
- | TRBJ1-4 | TRBV30 | CAMQAWNEKLFF
- | TRBJ2-7 | TRBV28 | CASSVAYEQYF